This T cell receptor beta chain was identified during a study of shared clonotypes between healthy human individuals (dated by TCRdb to 2018 to 2021). A note on the overall study: The cohort included three men and a couple of women between 18 and 49 years of age. For each donor, three plates each were used for CD4 naive and CD4 memory, two plates were used for CD8 naive, and one plate was used for CD8 memory. To estimate repertoire size and how much clonotypes are shared between individuals, the study performed deep sequencing of blood TCR repertoires from roughly five healthy adults. Different laboratories and diverse techniques were used to prepare libraries and sequence TCR repertoires, to increase sequencing depth and limit assay-specific biases. Each donor's leukapheresis produced roughly between roughly 0.85 and 9 billion PBMCs.

Using the deep immunoSEQ assay, TCR CDR3 regions were amplified from genomic DNA by multiplex PCR. Genomic DNA extracted from each cell subset was distributed evenly over all wells of several immunoSEQ 96-well plates, and each plate served as one replicate. For sorted subsets, roughly 200 ng of genomic DNA, equivalent to tens of thousands of T cell genomes, went into each replicate PCR. Purified libraries were measured with a Qubit 3.0 fluorometer, size-checked on a Bioanalyzer 2100, and measured again with the KAPA Library Quantification kit. A separate single-read 150-cycle Illumina NextSeq 550 flow cell was used to sequence each immunoSEQ 96-well plate. As for how the authors treated the data: The immunoSEQ output contained only junctional sequences without quality scores, so filtering could not match that applied to full-length reads. To assign V/J genes and CDR3, sequences were annotated using PyIR, a Python wrapper for IgBLAST v1.9, with IMGT germline references. Reads with weak V/J assignments (E-value above 1e-6), missing CDR3, stop codons, out-of-frame junctions, or ambiguous translated residues were removed. V3J clonotypes were defined by identical inferred V gene, J gene, and CDR3 amino acid sequence. The percentage overlap between two repertoires was calculated by dividing the number of shared unique clonotypes by the size of the smaller repertoire. Repertoire richness was assessed with RTK rarefaction, the Chao1 estimator, and Recon v2.1 estimates of unobserved clonotypes. For all TCRbeta clonotypes obtained by the gDNA method from several donors, generation probabilities were computed with OLGA. Drawn from immuneACCESS, this table holds only the in-frame rearrangements with V and J called that TCRdb kept. Clones are partly lost; checked studies trace under half to an unresolved V gene and leave the rest unexplained. That table gives V, J and clone size, and the DNA gave D and trimming. In all, the sample holds about 1.9 million clones, and approximately 92% of those were seen once. Approximately 1.7% of the sample is in the top ten clones.

Study-level results and caveats: Incomplete sequencing was indicated by rarefaction of sorted-subset datasets, despite the large sequencing depth. About 5% of naive CD4, 3.5% of naive CD8, about 2.1% of memory CD4, and more than 0.35% of memory CD8 clonotypes were shared across a handful of donors. Naive subsets generally had larger estimated clonotype richness than memory subsets did. Pairwise subsampling led to the expectation that sequencing depth would affect the degree of clonotype sharing among donors. Because the study included only a small number of donors, the genetic and exposure-history diversity represented was limited. Sampling was restricted to blood, and TCR repertoires in tissue are likely to differ from TCR repertoires in blood. Higher generation probabilities were observed for clonotypes shared by all four sorted-subset donors than for non-shared clonotypes.

From the cysteine up to the phenylalanine, the CDR3 has a length of 15 residues. Solely the CDR3 DNA is kept, with 45 bases framed from the first base. Trimming takes 0 bases from V and 6 bases from J, and the germline ends sit 15 bases apart. CDR1 MNHEY and CDR2 SVGAGI were looked up in the germline V gene. Worth noting for this clone: Its antigen is not yet known. No base-level quality is on record; no much larger clone is a single base apart.

CD8 naive samples consisted of CD45RO-negative cells that were positively selected for CCR7, yielding a CD45RA+CCR7+ population without TemRA cells. The donors were healthy, HIV-negative adults who had no recently reported acute infections or vaccinations. Every donor was a Caucasian adult residing in Nashville, Tennessee, USA. Blood was obtained by leukapheresis, after which PBMCs were separated by Ficoll-Histopaque density gradient centrifugation and cryopreserved in liquid nitrogen vapor phase. Purity and quantity of every magnetically sorted T cell population were checked by analytical flow cytometry. Each sorted fraction had its genomic DNA isolated and then quantified by UV absorbance on a Nanodrop 2000c.

Material for sequencing was naive CD8+ T cells from PBMCs. The sample's cell subset or site label is to be understood as: CD45RA+CCR7+. Recombination joined TRBV6-5 with TRBJ2-7, with the D segment identity uncertain. The receptor's source is a man between 18 and 35 years old in good health. Some clones in this sample may be carry-over from other donors' samples. Read as DNA, the sequence is TGTGCCAGCAGTTACTCGATATTGGGCTCAGGCGAGCAGTACTTC. Its translation reads: CASSYSILGSGEQYF.